Here is one T cell receptor beta chain with its context. The germline V gene encodes CDR1 SGHTA and CDR2 FQGNSA. V lost 1 base, J lost 8 bases, and 11 bases lay in between. The CDR3 has 13 residues. TCRdb passed the 5' RACE reads through MiXCR, listing each CDR3 protein once. The table lists around 47,000 distinct CDR3 sequences, about a tenth of them singletons. This specimen comes from a study of early T cells in non-severe SARS-CoV-2 infection. This receptor was identified in an adult who was a healthcare worker with PCR-confirmed SARS-CoV-2 infection or an uninfected control (not recorded which). The sequencing sample was made of whole blood. The chain combines TRBV7-2 with TRBJ1-1; D possibly corresponds to TRBD1 (5 bases). CDR3 nucleotide sequence: TGTGCCAGCAGCTTAGGGCAGGGCCGCGAAGCTTTCTTT. Amino acid sequence: CASSLGQGREAFF.